The 12 T cell receptor beta chains given below trace back to one sample, sequenced in a study of T cell changes during pregnancy in multiple sclerosis. Assay: immunoSEQ multiplex PCR; the TCRdb copy retains only in-frame clones and omits some. This sample carries approximately 93,000 clones, around 93% of them seen once, and the ten largest clones take 1.5% to 2%. The specimen was peripheral blood, collected in the first trimester of pregnancy. These receptors were collected from a female donor in good health, enrolled as a control in a pregnancy study.

The chain employs TRBV5-8 and TRBJ1-5; TRBD1 aligns across 7 bases. V shed 5 bases and J 5 bases; nucleotides not matched to a gene: 7. This CDR3 is built from 14 residues. Germline CDR1 SGHTS, CDR2 YDEGEE. The DNA of the CDR3 is TGTGCCAGCAGTTTTACAGGGGCCTATCAGCCCCAGCATTTT. This gives the protein CASSFTGAYQPQHF.

DNA of the CDR3: TGCGCCAGCAGCGCAGGGACTAGCGGGGGGAATGAGCAGTTCTTC. Its translation is CASSAGTSGGNEQFF. The chain combines TRBV5-1 with TRBJ2-1; TRBD2 aligns across 15 bases. V was pared by 4 bases and J by 7 bases, with 3 bases of the junction left unmatched. The CDR3 has 15 amino acids. Germline V gene data show CDR1 as SGHRS and CDR2 as YFSETQ. The full variable domain, completed using reference TRBV5-1 and TRBJ2-1, is KAGVTQTPRYLIKTRGQQVTLSCSPISGHRSVSWYQQTPGQGLQFLFEYFSETQRNKGNFPGRFSGRQFSNSRSEMNVSTLELGDSALYLCASSAGTSGGNEQFFGPGTRLTVL.

The chain carries TRBV9 and TRBJ1-6; perhaps TRBD1 as D (5 bases). Germline loops: CDR1 SGDLS, CDR2 YYNGEE. The CDR3 covers 14 residues. Between the trimmed V and J ends, which lost 2 bases and 8 bases, there was a span of 11 bases. CDR3 loop: CASSVAGPDSPLHF. The CDR3, as DNA: TGTGCCAGCAGCGTCGCAGGGCCTGATTCACCCCTCCACTTT.

This chain connects TRBV29-1 to TRBJ1-2, with D possibly matching TRBD1 (5 bases). Trimming cost V 4 bases and J 5 bases, with 11 bases left between them. CDR1 and CDR2 from the germline V gene are SQVTM and ANQGSEA. This CDR3 region has 12 residues. The CDR3 sequence: CSVGQGGYGYTF. The CDR3 nucleotides are TGCAGCGTTGGCCAGGGTGGGTATGGCTACACCTTC.

This chain uses TRBV19 with TRBJ1-4; 7 nucleotides align to TRBD1. Germline CDR1 LNHDA, CDR2 SQIVND (reference sequence). CDR3 length: 15 residues. The trim removed 1 base at V and 5 bases at J, leaving 4 bases unmatched. CDR3 protein: CASSIGDRKNEKLFF. The CDR3 DNA reads as TGTGCCAGTAGTATAGGGGACAGAAAGAATGAAAAACTGTTTTTT.

This chain links TRBV7-8 with TRBJ1-1; TRBD1 matches at 10 bases. The CDR3 runs to 13 residues. Germline CDR1 reads SGHVS; CDR2 reads FQNEAQ. With 5 bases clipped from V and 8 bases from J, the junction kept 5 bases outside the gene matches. The CDR3 is CASSRDRGREAFF. The CDR3 nucleotides are TGTGCCAGCAGCAGGGACAGGGGCAGGGAAGCTTTCTTT.

The chain uses TRBV7-3 and TRBJ2-1; possibly TRBD2 for D (6 bases). Trimming removed 0 bases from V and 6 bases from J, with 6 bases in between. Germline values: CDR1 SGHTA, CDR2 FQGTGA. This CDR3 spans 13 amino acids. CDR3 region: CASSLTGGNEQFF. In nucleotides, the CDR3 is TGTGCCAGCAGCTTAACGGGGGGCAATGAGCAGTTCTTC.

The V and J genes are TRBV5-1 and TRBJ2-2, with 7 bases identical to TRBD1. V dropped 7 bases and J dropped 5; count of bases not matched to a gene: 14. The CDR3 has 16 residues. Looked up from germline, CDR1 is SGHRS and CDR2 is YFSETQ. CDR3 protein: CASGRADRRETGELFF. The CDR3 nucleotides are TGCGCCAGCGGTCGGGCGGACAGGAGAGAGACCGGGGAGCTGTTTTTT.

The chain links TRBV19 to TRBJ1-5, with D hard to call. The V gene's germline CDR1 is LNHDA and CDR2 SQIVND (reference sequence). This CDR3 contains 13 residues. Trimming cost V 1 base and J 5 bases, with 6 bases left between them. In nucleotides, the CDR3 is TGTGCCAGTAGTATAGGCACAGATCAGCCCCAGCATTTT. Its translation: CASSIGTDQPQHF.

The rearrangement links TRBV13 to TRBJ1-1, with 10 bases aligning to TRBD1. The CDR3 has 15 amino acids. The germline V gene has CDR1 PRHDT and CDR2 FYEKMQ (reference sequence). The V and J ends lost 5 bases and 5 bases, in that order; junction bases with no gene match: 8. DNA for the CDR3: TGTGCCAGCAGCCCGCCGGACAGGGGGAAGACTGAAGCTTTCTTT. As protein: CASSPPDRGKTEAFF.

The rearrangement links TRBV5-6 to TRBJ2-1; 8 nucleotides line up with TRBD1. CDR1 is SGHDT, CDR2 YYEEEE, per germline. V lost 2 bases to trimming and J lost 3 bases; unmatched junction nucleotides: 10. CDR3 length: 17 residues. CDR3 in DNA: TGTGCCAGCAGCTTTTCCGAGACAGGGGTGCTCTACAATGAGCAGTTCTTC. Protein product: CASSFSETGVLYNEQFF.

This sequence joins TRBV5-4 and TRBJ1-3, with a weak D call TRBD1 (5 bases). The CDR3 has 14 amino acids. The V and J ends lost 0 bases and 5 bases respectively, with 9 bases between them. Germline-derived CDR1 and CDR2 are SGHNT and YYREEE (reference sequence). The CDR3 here is CASSLAGERNTIYF. CDR3 nucleotides: TGTGCCAGCAGCTTGGCGGGGGAAAGAAACACCATATATTTT.